This T cell receptor beta chain was identified in a study of blood T cell repertoires in COVID-19. About the research overall: Sites across the United States, Italy and Spain contributed samples from acute and convalescent COVID-19.

The germline CDR1 and CDR2 sequences are SGHAT and FQNNGV. Trimming pared 6 bases from V and 2 bases from J, leaving 19 bases between. This CDR3 contains 17 residues. Authors' processing steps: Reference gene primer amplification yielded estimated nucleated cell counts. Produced via immunoSEQ multiplex PCR; TCRdb's table is partial and in-frame only. That table furnishes V, J and clone size, whereas the DNA furnished D and trimming. The table lists under 400,000 clones, around nine tenths of them singletons. Participant-reported clinical history was the basis for cohort assignment. The sequence was collected from a woman aged 30 to 39 who had been exposed to COVID-19. V and J are TRBV11-2 and TRBJ2-2; D is possibly TRBD2 (5 bases). The material sequenced was PBMCs or T cells enriched from blood (not recorded which). The CDR3 DNA follows: TGTGCCAGCAGTCCTGGCGGGTGGGCTCCTAACACCGGGGAGCTGTTTTTT. It yields the protein CASSPGGWAPNTGELFF.